This TCR beta chain was found in a study of blood T cell repertoires in COVID-19. Repertoires were generated with immunoSEQ multiplex PCR, while TCRdb's copy carries only in-frame clones and drops some. The sample has roughly 150,000 clones; over 70% are singletons. From germline, CDR1 is SGHNT and CDR2 YYREEE (reference sequence). Trimming took 5 bases from V and 2 from J; bases not matched to a gene: 5. CDR3 length equals 14 residues. This chain uses TRBV5-4 with TRBJ2-7; 9 nucleotides agree with TRBD1. The specimen sequenced was peripheral blood. This sequence was found in an older woman who had recovered from COVID-19. In nucleotides, the CDR3 is TGTGCCAGCAGAAAGACAGGGGGTACCTACGAGCAGTACTTC. Its protein is CASRKTGGTYEQYF. Full variable domain (missing parts from reference TRBV5-4 and TRBJ2-7): ETGVTQSPTHLIKTRGQQVTLRCSSQSGHNTVSWYQQALGQGPQFIFQYYREEENGRGNFPPRFSGLQFPNYSSELNVNALELDDSALYLCASRKTGGTYEQYFGPGTRLTVT.